A selection of T cell receptor beta chains follows, all from one sample in a study of T cells in Graves' hyperthyroidism and ophthalmopathy. TCRdb redid the calling of the multiplex PCR reads with MiXCR, one entry per CDR3 protein. The sample yields about 610,000 distinct CDR3 sequences, roughly 14% seen once. The sample was blood. The receptors shown here come from a woman aged 40 to 50 with Graves' ophthalmopathy. The CDR3 runs from the conserved cysteine through the conserved F or W. Fields, in order: clone size, J gene, D gene, V gene, CDR3 DNA, CDR3 protein. A D gene is named only where the DNA matches it firmly. Clone size, where shown, is once, few, many, or a class for clones that have expanded.

abundance: many; j_gene: TRBJ2-7; d_gene: TRBD2; v_gene: TRBV5-1; CDR3nt: TGCGCCAGCAGCCCGCGGGGGGGGGCGGCAGTCGCCTCCTACGAGCAGTACTTC; CDR3aa: CASSPRGGAAVASYEQYF
abundance: few; j_gene: TRBJ2-7; d_gene: TRBD1; v_gene: TRBV13; CDR3nt: TGTGCCAGCGGCGCCAGGGGGCCCTCCTACGAGCAGTACTTC; CDR3aa: CASGARGPSYEQYF
abundance: many; j_gene: TRBJ2-5; d_gene: TRBD2; v_gene: TRBV11-2; CDR3nt: TGTGCCAGCAGCTACACTAGCGGGGGCCAAGAGACCCAGTACTTC; CDR3aa: CASSYTSGGQETQYF
abundance: -; j_gene: TRBJ1-1; d_gene: -; v_gene: TRBV30; CDR3nt: TGTGCCTGGAGCATCGGGCATCTCGGAGCTTTCTTT; CDR3aa: CAWSIGHLGAFF
abundance: many; j_gene: TRBJ2-3; d_gene: TRBD2; v_gene: TRBV11-3; CDR3nt: TGTGCCAGCAGCCTTGGACTAGCGGGCTCCACAGATACGCAGTATTTT; CDR3aa: CASSLGLAGSTDTQYF
abundance: many; j_gene: TRBJ1-1; d_gene: -; v_gene: TRBV29-1; CDR3nt: TGCAGCGTTGCCGGCGCTGAAGCTTTCTTT; CDR3aa: CSVAGAEAFF
abundance: many; j_gene: TRBJ2-7; d_gene: TRBD1; v_gene: TRBV6-1; CDR3nt: TGTGCCAGCAGCCGTGAGGACAGGGGGGCGTACGAGCAGTACTTC; CDR3aa: CASSREDRGAYEQYF
abundance: many; j_gene: TRBJ2-7; d_gene: TRBD1; v_gene: TRBV6-5; CDR3nt: TGTGCCAGCAGGATATCCGGGACAGGGCGCTACGAGCAGTACTTC; CDR3aa: CASRISGTGRYEQYF
abundance: many; j_gene: TRBJ1-1; d_gene: -; v_gene: TRBV27; CDR3nt: TGTGCCAGCAGTTTATTGAGACCGCTGGCAGGGAACACTGAAGCTTTCTTT; CDR3aa: CASSLLRPLAGNTEAFF
abundance: many; j_gene: TRBJ1-2; d_gene: TRBD1; v_gene: TRBV5-4; CDR3nt: TGTGCCAGCAGCTGGAATTCAGGACAGGGTGGCAACTATGGCTACACCTTC; CDR3aa: CASSWNSGQGGNYGYTF
abundance: many; j_gene: TRBJ2-2; d_gene: -; v_gene: TRBV15; CDR3nt: TGTGCCACCAGCTCCCCCCGCCACAGGCCGGGTCTCGGGGAGCTGTTTTTT; CDR3aa: CATSSPRHRPGLGELFF
abundance: -; j_gene: TRBJ1-1; d_gene: -; v_gene: TRBV7-2; CDR3nt: TGTGCCAGCAGCTTTAGAGGGGCCGGTGGGGCTTTCTTT; CDR3aa: CASSFRGAGGAFF
abundance: -; j_gene: TRBJ1-5; d_gene: TRBD1; v_gene: TRBV28; CDR3nt: TGTGCCAGCAGTCCCCGCAGGGGGCTGCGCAATCAGCCCCAGCATTTT; CDR3aa: CASSPRRGLRNQPQHF
abundance: many; j_gene: TRBJ1-1; d_gene: -; v_gene: TRBV24-1; CDR3nt: TGTGCCACCAGTGATGCGTTTAACACTGAAGCTTTCTTT; CDR3aa: CATSDAFNTEAFF
abundance: -; j_gene: TRBJ1-1; d_gene: -; v_gene: TRBV18; CDR3nt: TGTGCCAGCTCACCTGACGGGGCACAGAACACTGAAGCTTTCTTT; CDR3aa: CASSPDGAQNTEAFF
abundance: few; j_gene: TRBJ2-7; d_gene: -; v_gene: TRBV9; CDR3nt: TGTGCCAGCAGCGTAGCTGCTAGCCTGGCGTCCGAGCAGTACTTC; CDR3aa: CASSVAASLASEQYF
abundance: few; j_gene: TRBJ2-2; d_gene: TRBD2; v_gene: TRBV20-1; CDR3nt: TGCAGTGCTAGACCCCGACTAGCGGGGAACACCGGGGAGCTGTTTTTT; CDR3aa: CSARPRLAGNTGELFF
abundance: many; j_gene: TRBJ2-5; d_gene: TRBD2; v_gene: TRBV10-2; CDR3nt: TGCGCCAGCAGTGAGTCGACGGGACTAGCGGGAGGAGAGACCCAGTACTTC; CDR3aa: CASSESTGLAGGETQYF
abundance: many; j_gene: TRBJ2-4; d_gene: -; v_gene: TRBV6-1; CDR3nt: TGTGCCAGCGCGGACAGCCAAAACATTCAGTACTTC; CDR3aa: CASADSQNIQYF
abundance: -; j_gene: TRBJ1-6; d_gene: -; v_gene: TRBV5-1; CDR3nt: TGCGCCAGCAGCTTGGAAGGGCAAAATTCACCCCTCCACTTT; CDR3aa: CASSLEGQNSPLHF
abundance: many; j_gene: TRBJ1-1; d_gene: -; v_gene: TRBV13; CDR3nt: TGTGCCAGCAGCGACCGAGCCCTGAACACTGAAGCTTTCTTT; CDR3aa: CASSDRALNTEAFF
abundance: many; j_gene: TRBJ2-6; d_gene: -; v_gene: TRBV20-1; CDR3nt: TGCAGTGCTAGAGCACCTCTACCCTCTGGGGCCAACGTCCTGACTTTC; CDR3aa: CSARAPLPSGANVLTF
abundance: few; j_gene: TRBJ1-5; d_gene: -; v_gene: TRBV4-1; CDR3nt: TGCGCCAGCAGCCAAGAAGGGGAAGGGGATCAGCCCCAGCATTTT; CDR3aa: CASSQEGEGDQPQHF
abundance: many; j_gene: TRBJ1-5; d_gene: -; v_gene: TRBV20-1; CDR3nt: TGCAGTGCGGGTAGGCCCGATCAGCCCCAGCATTTT; CDR3aa: CSAGRPDQPQHF
abundance: once; j_gene: TRBJ2-2; d_gene: TRBD1; v_gene: TRBV29-1; CDR3nt: TGCAGCGCCGAGACAGGGGGCAACACCGGGGAGCTGTTTTTT; CDR3aa: CSAETGGNTGELFF
abundance: many; j_gene: TRBJ1-2; d_gene: -; v_gene: TRBV29-1; CDR3nt: TGCAGCGTTGCAGTTGGCTATGGCTACACCTTC; CDR3aa: CSVAVGYGYTF
abundance: many; j_gene: TRBJ1-1; d_gene: TRBD1; v_gene: TRBV12-5; CDR3nt: TGTGCTAGTGGTTTGGCCAACAGGGGAATGAACACTGAAGCTTTCTTT; CDR3aa: CASGLANRGMNTEAFF
abundance: -; j_gene: TRBJ1-1; d_gene: -; v_gene: TRBV19; CDR3nt: TGTGCCAGTAGTATGACGAGGTTGGAGGACACTGAAGCTTTCTTT; CDR3aa: CASSMTRLEDTEAFF
abundance: many; j_gene: TRBJ2-3; d_gene: -; v_gene: TRBV12-3/TRBV12-4; CDR3nt: TGTGCCAGCAGTTTAGGGGCGAGGGAAAGAGATACGCAGTATTTT; CDR3aa: CASSLGARERDTQYF
abundance: many; j_gene: TRBJ2-7; d_gene: -; v_gene: TRBV10-3; CDR3nt: TGTGCCAGTAACACCCCCTCTTTCGGGGTCGAGCAGTACTTC; CDR3aa: CASNTPSFGVEQYF
abundance: many; j_gene: TRBJ1-1; d_gene: TRBD1; v_gene: TRBV7-8; CDR3nt: TGTGCCAGCAGCCCTGATAGGGGGCGCAGCACTGAAGCTTTCTTT; CDR3aa: CASSPDRGRSTEAFF
abundance: many; j_gene: TRBJ2-1; d_gene: -; v_gene: TRBV19; CDR3nt: TGTGCCAGTAGTATTGGCAGGGTTGAGCAGTTCTTC; CDR3aa: CASSIGRVEQFF
abundance: many; j_gene: TRBJ1-3; d_gene: -; v_gene: TRBV12-3/TRBV12-4; CDR3nt: TGTGCCAGCAGCGCCCTAGCGGACACCATATATTTT; CDR3aa: CASSALADTIYF
abundance: few; j_gene: TRBJ1-1; d_gene: -; v_gene: TRBV5-1; CDR3nt: TGCGCCAGCAGCTTGGAATCCATGAACACTGAAGCTTTCTTT; CDR3aa: CASSLESMNTEAFF
abundance: -; j_gene: TRBJ2-7; d_gene: -; v_gene: TRBV6-1; CDR3nt: TGTGCCAGCAGTGAAGTTGACAGCCCCTCCTACGAGCAGTACTTC; CDR3aa: CASSEVDSPSYEQYF
abundance: few; j_gene: TRBJ1-1; d_gene: TRBD1; v_gene: TRBV6-1; CDR3nt: TGTGCCAACTCGGACAGGGTAGACACTGAAGCTTTCTTT; CDR3aa: CANSDRVDTEAFF
abundance: few; j_gene: TRBJ1-5; d_gene: -; v_gene: TRBV20-1; CDR3nt: TGCAGTGCTAGGGGGGGCGTTTATCAGCCCCAGCATTTT; CDR3aa: CSARGGVYQPQHF
abundance: many; j_gene: TRBJ2-3; d_gene: -; v_gene: TRBV6-1; CDR3nt: TGTGCCAGCAGGGCGGGTGGGATAGATACGCAGTATTTT; CDR3aa: CASRAGGIDTQYF
abundance: many; j_gene: TRBJ2-5; d_gene: -; v_gene: TRBV28; CDR3nt: TGTGCCAGCAGCGATCCCGGGACCCGGACGGCAGAGACCCAGTACTTC; CDR3aa: CASSDPGTRTAETQYF
abundance: many; j_gene: TRBJ2-5; d_gene: -; v_gene: TRBV28; CDR3nt: TGTGCCAGCAGTCCCCTCCCTAGCCTTGGAGAGACCCAGTACTTC; CDR3aa: CASSPLPSLGETQYF
abundance: many; j_gene: TRBJ2-7; d_gene: -; v_gene: TRBV28; CDR3nt: TGTGCCAGCAGTTTGGGGATCGTTCCATACGAGCAGTACTTC; CDR3aa: CASSLGIVPYEQYF
abundance: many; j_gene: TRBJ2-5; d_gene: TRBD2; v_gene: TRBV28; CDR3nt: TGTGCCAGCTCACCGGGACTAGCGGGAACGGAGACCCAGTACTTC; CDR3aa: CASSPGLAGTETQYF
abundance: -; j_gene: TRBJ1-5; d_gene: TRBD1; v_gene: TRBV30; CDR3nt: TGTGCCTGGACCCCGGGACAGGGTCAGCCCCAGCATTTT; CDR3aa: CAWTPGQGQPQHF
abundance: many; j_gene: TRBJ2-7; d_gene: -; v_gene: TRBV6-5; CDR3nt: TGTGCCAGCAGTTCCCAGACAGGAACCTACGAGCAGTACTTC; CDR3aa: CASSSQTGTYEQYF
abundance: many; j_gene: TRBJ1-2; d_gene: -; v_gene: TRBV6-2/TRBV6-3; CDR3nt: TGTGCCAGCAGTTACGGCAGACTCTATGGCTACACCTTC; CDR3aa: CASSYGRLYGYTF
abundance: many; j_gene: TRBJ2-7; d_gene: -; v_gene: TRBV28; CDR3nt: TGTGCCAGCAGTTTAGTGGGAGCAGGGTCCTGCGAGCAGTACTTC; CDR3aa: CASSLVGAGSCEQYF
abundance: few; j_gene: TRBJ2-7; d_gene: -; v_gene: TRBV19; CDR3nt: TGTGCCAGTGGTGGCGGAGACGAGCAGTACTTC; CDR3aa: CASGGGDEQYF
abundance: many; j_gene: TRBJ2-7; d_gene: TRBD2; v_gene: TRBV2; CDR3nt: TGTGCCAGCAGTGAAGGTCTAGCGGGAGGTGTTTTCGAGCAGTACTTC; CDR3aa: CASSEGLAGGVFEQYF
abundance: many; j_gene: TRBJ2-7; d_gene: -; v_gene: TRBV28; CDR3nt: TGTGCCAGCAGTTGGGACCAGTTTTCCTACGAGCAGTACTTC; CDR3aa: CASSWDQFSYEQYF
abundance: -; j_gene: TRBJ2-1; d_gene: -; v_gene: TRBV12-3/TRBV12-4; CDR3nt: TGTGCCAGCAGTTTTGGGGGGAGTCTAGGCTCCTACAATGAGCAGTTCTTC; CDR3aa: CASSFGGSLGSYNEQFF
abundance: -; j_gene: TRBJ2-7; d_gene: TRBD1; v_gene: TRBV10-3; CDR3nt: TGTGCCATCAGTGGCTTCTCAGACGTTCCGGGACAGGGGCTTGACGAGCAGTACTTC; CDR3aa: CAISGFSDVPGQGLDEQYF
abundance: many; j_gene: TRBJ1-5; d_gene: -; v_gene: TRBV24-1; CDR3nt: TGTGCCACCAGTGACTGGGCCAATCAGCCCCAGCATTTT; CDR3aa: CATSDWANQPQHF